These T cell receptor beta chains were read from a single sample in a study of T cell responses to AZD1222 COVID-19 vaccine. TCRdb keeps only in-frame clones here, not all; method: immunoSEQ multiplex PCR. The sample consists of almost 80,000 clones, around 90% of them appearing once. The source was peripheral blood, collected on day 0 of AZD1222 vaccination. These receptors were taken from an adult in good health. Each CDR3 is given with its conserved first and last residue. A D gene is named only where the DNA matches it firmly. Size is stated for part of the rows, as once, few or many counts, or as a class when the clone is expanded.

V,size,J,D,DNA,CDR3
TRBV4-1,NA,TRBJ1-3,NA,TGCGCCAGCAGAACGGGTGCAGGGACGGCTGGAAACACCATATATTTT,CASRTGAGTAGNTIYF
TRBV7-9,NA,TRBJ1-5,TRBD1,TGTGCCAGCAGCACCTCGACAGGGATCGATCAGCCCCAGCATTTT,CASSTSTGIDQPQHF
TRBV19,once,TRBJ2-2,NA,TGTGCCAGTAGTATGGGGACGACCTTCACCGGGGAGCTGTTTTTT,CASSMGTTFTGELFF
TRBV11-3,NA,TRBJ2-1,NA,TGTGCCAGCAGCTTACCAGGGGCCACCGCGGGAGCGTGGCAGTTCTTC,CASSLPGATAGAWQFF
TRBV6-1,NA,TRBJ2-3,TRBD1,TGTGCCAGCAGTGGTAGGCGGACAGGGGTCACAGATACGCAGTATTTT,CASSGRRTGVTDTQYF
TRBV5-1,NA,TRBJ2-7,NA,TGCGCCAGCAGCTTGGACATTTCATACGAGCAGTACTTC,CASSLDISYEQYF
TRBV4-3,NA,TRBJ2-3,NA,TGCGCCAGCAGCCACCACCAGGGGATAGATACGCAGTATTTT,CASSHHQGIDTQYF
TRBV4-3,NA,TRBJ2-7,TRBD2,TGCGCCAGCAGCCAGGGACTAGCGGGAAGCTCCTACGAGCAGTACTTC,CASSQGLAGSSYEQYF
TRBV15,NA,TRBJ2-7,TRBD2,TGTGCCACCAGCAGAGGGGCCAGCGGGAACGAGCAGTACTTC,CATSRGASGNEQYF
TRBV5-5,NA,TRBJ2-1,TRBD2,TGTGCCAGCAGCCGACATTATTCGGGACTAGAGCAGGTCGTGGGCAATGAGCAGTTCTTC,CASSRHYSGLEQVVGNEQFF
TRBV2,NA,TRBJ1-5,TRBD1,TGTGCCAGCAGTGGACAGGGGGCAAGGAGCAATCAGCCCCAGCATTTT,CASSGQGARSNQPQHF
TRBV19,NA,TRBJ2-7,NA,TGTGCCTCTTCCGAGGACTACTTATACGAGCAGTACTTC,CASSEDYLYEQYF
TRBV15,NA,TRBJ2-3,TRBD1,TGTGCCACCAGCACCCGGACAGGCAAAGCAGATACGCAGTATTTT,CATSTRTGKADTQYF
TRBV19,NA,TRBJ1-5,NA,TGTGCCAGTACTTATGGCCAGGGAACGGATCAGCCCCAGCATTTT,CASTYGQGTDQPQHF
TRBV7-9,NA,TRBJ2-2,NA,TGTGCCAGCAGCTTAAGGGTCGGGGAGCTGTTTTTT,CASSLRVGELFF
TRBV2,NA,TRBJ2-1,TRBD2,TGTGCCAGTACGACTAGCGGCAATGAGCAGTTCTTC,CASTTSGNEQFF
TRBV11-1,NA,TRBJ1-1,TRBD1,TGTGCCAGCAGCTTCGACAGGGGAGGTTTCACTGAAGCTTTCTTT,CASSFDRGGFTEAFF
TRBV12-3/TRBV12-4,NA,TRBJ1-5,NA,TGTGCCAGCAGTTTGTCGGGCAATCAGCCCCAGCATTTT,CASSLSGNQPQHF
TRBV5-6,NA,TRBJ2-3,NA,TGTGCCAGCAGCTCTTCAGGGCGTCCCACAGATACGCAGTATTTT,CASSSSGRPTDTQYF
TRBV5-1,NA,TRBJ1-3,NA,TGCGCCAGCGCGTCAGGAGACTCTGGAAACACCATATATTTT,CASASGDSGNTIYF
TRBV6-5,NA,TRBJ2-7,NA,TGTGCCAGCAGTTACTCCCAGGGTATCCCCCGGGAGCAGTACTTC,CASSYSQGIPREQYF
TRBV6-2/TRBV6-3,NA,TRBJ1-5,NA,TGTGCCAGCAGTCCGGACGGGCCCTATCAGCCCCAGCATTTT,CASSPDGPYQPQHF
TRBV2,few,TRBJ1-6,NA,TGTGCCAGCATGGTGGAGAACAGGGCTTCACCCCTCCACTTT,CASMVENRASPLHF
TRBV6-1,NA,TRBJ1-2,NA,TGTGCCAGCAGTGCTTACCCTAATGACGGGGCTGCGGGCTACACCTTC,CASSAYPNDGAAGYTF
TRBV11-2,NA,TRBJ2-5,NA,TGTGCCAGCAGTCTGACCTTAGAGACCCAGTACTTC,CASSLTLETQYF
TRBV19,NA,TRBJ2-1,TRBD2,TGTGCCAGTAGTACGGGAGGGGGCAATGAGCAGTTCTTC,CASSTGGGNEQFF
TRBV20-1,NA,TRBJ1-2,NA,TGCAGTGCTAGAGCCCGGGGAGGCTACACCTTC,CSARARGGYTF